These 9 T cell receptor beta chains were all obtained from the same sample, sequenced in a study of blood T cell dynamics during melanoma immunotherapy (dated by TCRdb to the early 2020s). Library prep was done by the immunoSEQ multiplex PCR assay. In TCRdb, the immuneACCESS table is reduced to in-frame sequences with V and J assigned. These tables do not hold every clone; where another copy was compared, an unresolved V gene accounts for under half, and the others remain unexplained. The sample has 9,500 to 14,000 clones on record, around four fifths of them singletons. The biggest ten clones account for about 18% of the sample. The time point label of this sample denotes: pre-treatment baseline. Sequencing was performed on blood, taken from a patient treated with checkpoint blockade. Every receptor here comes from a human donor with melanoma.

The rearrangement uses TRBV7-9 and TRBJ2-1; D not certain. Germline CDR1 reads SEHNR; CDR2 reads FQNEAQ (reference sequence). This CDR3 is 13 amino acids long. V was pared by 3 bases and J by 5 bases, with 8 bases between. The CDR3 sequence is CASSLRNNNEQFF. In DNA form, the CDR3 reads TGTGCCAGCAGCTTGAGAAATAACAATGAGCAGTTCTTC.

The rearrangement uses TRBV11-2 and TRBJ1-2; 9 bases line up with TRBD1. Trimming took 5 bases from V and 5 from J; bases not matched to a gene: 9. In germline, CDR1 is SGHAT, CDR2 FQNNGV. CDR3 length: 15 residues. The CDR3 DNA reads as TGTGCCAGCAGCCAAACCGGGACAGGGATTTATGGCTACACCTTC. It is translated as CASSQTGTGIYGYTF.

V is TRBV19 and J is TRBJ1-2; D is perhaps TRBD1 (5 bases). Germline V gives CDR1 LNHDA, CDR2 SQIVND (reference sequence). Trimming removed 9 bases at V and 6 bases at J, with 14 bases between. This CDR3 spans 12 amino acids. The CDR3 loop is CASLRSGNGYTF. The CDR3 coding sequence is TGTGCCAGCCTCCGGTCAGGGAATGGCTACACCTTC.

DNA for the CDR3: TGTGCCAGCAGCTTAGTTTCGAGTCGGTTAGCCGGGGAGCTGTTTTTT. The encoded protein is CASSLVSSRLAGELFF. V and J are TRBV7-8 and TRBJ2-2; D gene unclear. CDR3 size: 16 residues. Germline V CDR1 and CDR2: SGHVS, FQNEAQ. Trimming took off 1 base at V and 6 bases at J, with 15 bases between the two ends.

The J gene is TRBJ2-5, the V gene TRBV5-8, with D unclear. CDR3 length: 10 residues. Per the germline V gene, CDR1 is SGHTS and CDR2 is YDEGEE. Trimming shortened V by 6 bases and J by 5 bases, and 5 bases separated the two germline ends. The CDR3 nucleotides are TGTGCCAGCAATTGGGAGACCCAGTACTTC. Translated, it gives CASNWETQYF.

The genes are TRBV10-3 and TRBJ1-2; D is unresolved. V lost 0 bases, J lost 8 bases, and 19 bases lay in between. Germline V lookup: CDR1 ENHRY, CDR2 SYGVKD. The CDR3 has 16 residues. The CDR3 DNA follows: TGTGCCATCAGTGAGTCAGCTGGCCCGCTGGGGTACGGCTACACCTTC. It encodes CAISESAGPLGYGYTF.

The rearrangement joins TRBV28 to TRBJ2-1; D uncertain. Germline loops: CDR1 MDHEN, CDR2 SYDVKM. V gave up 1 base and J gave up 0 bases, with 13 bases separating them. This CDR3 comprises 17 residues. CDR3 DNA sequence: TGTGCCAGCAGTTTATTCCGGGCAGCCACCTCCTACAATGAGCAGTTCTTC. This sequence encodes CASSLFRAATSYNEQFF. Full variable domain (rest looked up from reference TRBV28 and TRBJ2-1): DVKVTQSSRYLVKRTGEKVFLECVQDMDHENMFWYRQDPGLGLRLIYFSYDVKMKEKGDIPEGYSVSREKKERFSLILESASTNQTSMYLCASSLFRAATSYNEQFFGPGTRLTVL.

CDR3 region: CASSLASIQETQYF. Here the CDR3 DNA reads TGTGCCAGCAGCTTAGCGTCCATCCAAGAGACCCAGTACTTC. The chain recombines TRBV7-9 with TRBJ2-5; D gene uncertain. The CDR3 length is 14 residues. CDR1 is SEHNR and CDR2 is FQNEAQ in the germline V gene (reference sequence). With 0 bases removed from V and 1 base from J, the gap between germline ends came to 6 bases.

The V gene is TRBV6-5, the J gene TRBJ1-1, with 7 bases that match TRBD1. V shed 0 bases and J 1 base; nucleotides not matched to a gene: 2. CDR3 length: 15 amino acids. The germline CDR1 and CDR2 sequences are MNHEY and SVGAGI. The DNA for the CDR3 is TGTGCCAGCAGTTACTCGAGGACAGGGAACACTGAAGCTTTCTTT. Translated, it gives CASSYSRTGNTEAFF.